This T cell receptor beta chain was recovered during a study of Ad26.COV2.S vaccination and SARS-CoV-2 variants. On the study more broadly: As a participant in COV1001, the donor was in the Ad26.COV2.S trial arm. Intramuscular Ad26.COV2.S doses were given once or twice, 56 days apart.

Only in-frame clones appear in the TCRdb table, and some are missing; sequencing was by immunoSEQ multiplex PCR. The repertoire holds around 450,000 clones, 89% seen once, with about 2.4% in the top ten. Specified treatment: some 20 received Ad26.COV2.S at low or high dose, single or two shots; roughly 5 received placebo; per-sample allocation not given. Samples came from day 63 after the first vaccine or placebo injection. In Boston, an adult donor aged 18-55 years took part. General study points: Measurements of TCR breadth and depth may have given underestimates of the total T cell responses.

As concerns this clone: What it binds is not known.

Germline-derived CDR1 and CDR2 are LGHNA and YNFKEQ. With 2 bases removed from V and 0 bases from J, the gap between germline ends came to 10 bases. CDR3 size: 15 residues. This material consisted of peripheral blood, taken in a trial of Ad26.COV2.S vaccine versus placebo. The V gene is TRBV4-2, the J gene TRBJ1-1; possible D gene TRBD1, 5 bases. The sequence was obtained from a person aged 18-65 years who received the Ad26.COV2.S COVID-19 vaccine or a placebo. CDR3 loop: CASSQMTAMNTEAFF. CDR3 nucleotides: TGTGCCAGCAGCCAAATGACAGCTATGAACACTGAAGCTTTCTTT.